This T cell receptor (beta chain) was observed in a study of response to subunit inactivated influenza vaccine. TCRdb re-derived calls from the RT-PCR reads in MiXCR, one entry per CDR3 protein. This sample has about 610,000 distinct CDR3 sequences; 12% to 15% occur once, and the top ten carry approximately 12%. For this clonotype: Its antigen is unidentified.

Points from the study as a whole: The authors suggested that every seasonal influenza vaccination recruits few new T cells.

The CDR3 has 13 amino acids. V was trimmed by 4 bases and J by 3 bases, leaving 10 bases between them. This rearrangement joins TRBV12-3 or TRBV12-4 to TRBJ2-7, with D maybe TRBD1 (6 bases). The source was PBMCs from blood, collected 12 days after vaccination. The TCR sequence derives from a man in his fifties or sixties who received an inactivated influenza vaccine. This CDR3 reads CASSYREFYEQYF. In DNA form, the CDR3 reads TGTGCCAGCAGTTACAGGGAGTTCTACGAGCAGTACTTC.